These 5 T cell receptor beta chains originate from one sample sequenced in a study of cytomegalovirus exposure and HLA in healthy donors listed by TCRdb under 2017. Libraries came from the immunoSEQ multiplex PCR assay. For the multiplex PCR, a mixture combining 60 forward primers for TCR Vbeta segments and 13 reverse primers for TCR Jbeta segments was used. This immuneACCESS table, as held by TCRdb, lists in-frame sequences with V and J called but not all clones. Of the missing ones, under half trace to an unresolved V gene in checked studies; the others have no known cause. This sample has approximately 70,000 clones in its table, and around four fifths of those were observed once. The ten biggest clones cover around a fifth of the sample. Material: PBMCs. These receptors all stem from a woman aged 25-40 years in good health and CMV-seropositive.

The chain carries TRBV7-8 and TRBJ1-4; 9 nucleotides line up with TRBD1. The CDR3 contains 14 residues. Germline CDR1 and CDR2: SGHVS and FQNEAQ. V dropped 5 bases and J dropped 4; count of bases not matched to a gene: 2. The CDR3 DNA follows: TGTGCCAGCAGCCGGGGACAGGGTAATGAAAAACTGTTTTTT. This codes for CASSRGQGNEKLFF.

This rearrangement joins TRBV6-1 to TRBJ2-3; 7 nucleotides agree with TRBD1. V lost 2 bases, J lost 3 bases, and 11 bases stayed unmatched. The CDR3 length is 17 residues. The germline V gene has CDR1 MNHNS and CDR2 SASEGT. The CDR3 region has the DNA TGTGCCAGCAGTGAACGTAAGGGGGCGATTCTGACAGATACGCAGTATTTT. This gives the protein CASSERKGAILTDTQYF.

This chain joins TRBV7-2 and TRBJ2-7; a possible D gene is TRBD2 (5 bases). Germline values: CDR1 SGHTA, CDR2 FQGNSA. V shed 1 base and J shed 6 bases, with 16 bases lying between them. The CDR3 is made up of 15 amino acids. DNA for the CDR3: TGTGCCAGCAGCTTAGGCACATCACTCGGAGGCGAGCAGTACTTC. Protein product: CASSLGTSLGGEQYF. Drawing the rest from reference TRBV7-2 and TRBJ2-7, the complete variable domain is GAGVSQSPSNKVTEKGKDVELRCDPISGHTALYWYRQSLGQGLEFLIYFQGNSAPDKSGLPSDRFSAERTGGSVSTLTIQRTQQEDSAVYLCASSLGTSLGGEQYFGPGTRLTVT.

The chain recombines TRBV6-6 with TRBJ2-7; TRBD1 matches 10 bases. The V gene end was trimmed by 0 bases and the J gene end by 2 bases; junction bases not matched to a gene: 1. The CDR3 contains 15 residues. From germline, CDR1 is MNHNY and CDR2 SVGAGI (reference sequence). CDR3 in amino acids: CASSYSTGGTYEQYF. The CDR3, as DNA: TGTGCCAGCAGTTACTCGACAGGGGGCACCTACGAGCAGTACTTC.

The gene calls are TRBV27 and TRBJ1-2; D gene unclear. The CDR3 consists of 13 residues. CDR1 and CDR2 from the germline V gene are MNHEY and SMNVEV (reference sequence). With 2 bases removed from V and 8 bases from J, the gap between germline ends came to 12 bases. The CDR3 loop reads CASSLSLTGGYTF. The CDR3 nucleotides read TGTGCCAGCAGTTTAAGCCTGACGGGGGGCTACACCTTC.